This TCR beta chain derives from a study of blood T cell repertoires in COVID-19. Study context: T cells, B-cell-depleted T cells, or PBMCs provided the cDNA or gDNA that served as material.

With 0 bases removed from V and 0 bases from J, the gap between germline ends came to 16 bases. The CDR3 runs 18 residues. Germline V lookup: CDR1 SGHRS, CDR2 YFSETQ. TCRdb's table, derived via immunoSEQ multiplex PCR, lists solely in-frame clones and lacks some. The table has about 95,000 clones, 89% seen once. This receptor was obtained from a woman aged 70-85 years with acute or convalescent COVID-19. This chain links TRBV5-1 with TRBJ2-1, with D perhaps TRBD1 (6 bases). Source material: peripheral blood. This CDR3 is CASSLALGGASSYNEQFF. The CDR3 DNA reads as TGCGCCAGCAGCTTGGCCTTAGGGGGAGCTAGCTCCTACAATGAGCAGTTCTTC.